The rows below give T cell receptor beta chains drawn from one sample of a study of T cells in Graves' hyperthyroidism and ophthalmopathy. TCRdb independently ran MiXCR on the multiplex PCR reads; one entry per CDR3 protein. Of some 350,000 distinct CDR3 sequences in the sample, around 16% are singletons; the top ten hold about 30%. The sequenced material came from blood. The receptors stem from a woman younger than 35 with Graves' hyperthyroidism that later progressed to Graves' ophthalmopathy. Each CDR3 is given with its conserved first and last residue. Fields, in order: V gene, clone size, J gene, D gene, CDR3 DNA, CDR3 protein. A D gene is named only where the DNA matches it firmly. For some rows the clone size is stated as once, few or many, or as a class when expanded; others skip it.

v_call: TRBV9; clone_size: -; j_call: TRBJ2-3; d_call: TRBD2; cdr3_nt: TGTGCCAGCAACATAGCGGGAGTCGACACAGATACGCAGTATTTT; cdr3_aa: CASNIAGVDTDTQYF
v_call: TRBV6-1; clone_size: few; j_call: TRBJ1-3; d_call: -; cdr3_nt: TGTGCCAGCAGTGAAAGGCAGTACGGAAACACCATATATTTT; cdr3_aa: CASSERQYGNTIYF
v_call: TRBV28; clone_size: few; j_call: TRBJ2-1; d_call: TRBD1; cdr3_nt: TGTGCCAGCAGTACGGGACAGGTGGGACTCTTC; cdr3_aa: CASSTGQVGLF
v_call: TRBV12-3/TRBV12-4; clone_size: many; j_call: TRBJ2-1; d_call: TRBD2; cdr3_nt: TGTGCCATAGGAACGGGACTAGCGACCCTTAGCTCCTACAATGAGCAGTTCTTC; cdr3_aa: CAIGTGLATLSSYNEQFF
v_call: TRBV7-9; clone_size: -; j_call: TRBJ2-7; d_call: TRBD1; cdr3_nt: TGTGCCAGCAGCTTATTTCTGGGACAGGGGGCGTACGAGCAGTACTTC; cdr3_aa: CASSLFLGQGAYEQYF
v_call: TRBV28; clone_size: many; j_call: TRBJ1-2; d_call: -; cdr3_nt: TGTGCCAGCAGTTTTGGGGGTGGCTACACCTTC; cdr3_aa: CASSFGGGYTF
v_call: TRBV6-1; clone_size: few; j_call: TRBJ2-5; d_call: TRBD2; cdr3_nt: TGTGCCAGCAGCCTAGCGGGAGGCCCCCCCCCGTACTTC; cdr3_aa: CASSLAGGPPPYF
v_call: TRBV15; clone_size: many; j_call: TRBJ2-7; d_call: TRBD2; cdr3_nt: TGTGCCACCAGCAGAGGACTAGCGGGGAGCGGCGGGAGCGAGCAGTACTTC; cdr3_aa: CATSRGLAGSGGSEQYF
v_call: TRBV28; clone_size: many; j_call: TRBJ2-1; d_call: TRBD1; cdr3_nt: TGTGCCAGCAGTCCCTCAGGGGGCTTTAGGAACAATGAGCAGTTCTTC; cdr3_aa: CASSPSGGFRNNEQFF
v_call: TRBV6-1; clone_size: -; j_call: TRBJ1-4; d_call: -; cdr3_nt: TGTGCCATATCGCCCGGGCGGGGTAATGAAAAACTGTTTTTT; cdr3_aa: CAISPGRGNEKLFF
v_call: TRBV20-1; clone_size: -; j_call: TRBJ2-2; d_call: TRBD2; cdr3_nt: TGCAGTGCTAGGAGAGCGGGAGTCTCCGGGGAGCTGTTTTTT; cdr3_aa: CSARRAGVSGELFF
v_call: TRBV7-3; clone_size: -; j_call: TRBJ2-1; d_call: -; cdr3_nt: TGTGCCAGCAGCTTAACGGGACTCGGAAGCAATGAGCAGTTCTTC; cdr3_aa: CASSLTGLGSNEQFF
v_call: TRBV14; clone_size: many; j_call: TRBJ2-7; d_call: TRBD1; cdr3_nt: TGTGCCAGCAGCCAAGGAGGACAGGGGATGTCCTACGAGCAGTACTTC; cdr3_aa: CASSQGGQGMSYEQYF
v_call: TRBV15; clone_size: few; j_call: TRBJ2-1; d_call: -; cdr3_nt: TGTGCCACCAGCAGAGACTTTCGTGGGGGTAATGAGCAGTTCTTC; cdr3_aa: CATSRDFRGGNEQFF
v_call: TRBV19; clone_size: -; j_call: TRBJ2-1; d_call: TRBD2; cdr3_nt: TGTGCCAGTAGTAAGCCCCCCATTTTGTGGGAGGGAAACAATGAGCAGTTCTTC; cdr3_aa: CASSKPPILWEGNNEQFF
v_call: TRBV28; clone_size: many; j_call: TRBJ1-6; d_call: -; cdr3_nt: TGTGCCAGCAGTTTTCTCAGGGGTAGTTCACCCCTCCACTTT; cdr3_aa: CASSFLRGSSPLHF
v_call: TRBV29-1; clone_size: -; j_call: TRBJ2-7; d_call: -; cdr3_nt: TGCAGCGTTGAAAGTGACAGCGCTTACGAGCAGTACTTC; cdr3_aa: CSVESDSAYEQYF
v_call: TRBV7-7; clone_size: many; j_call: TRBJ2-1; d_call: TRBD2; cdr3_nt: TGTGCTAGCAGCTTAAGGGACTACCCCCCGGGCAATGAGCAGTTCTTC; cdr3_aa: CASSLRDYPPGNEQFF
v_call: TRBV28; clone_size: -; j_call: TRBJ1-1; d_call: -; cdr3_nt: TGTGCCAGCAGTGGGTTAGGGACGGATACGTCTGAAGCTTTCTTT; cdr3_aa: CASSGLGTDTSEAFF
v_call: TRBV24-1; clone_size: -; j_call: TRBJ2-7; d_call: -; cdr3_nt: TGTGCCACCAGTGATTTGGGGACGAGCGAGCAGTACTTC; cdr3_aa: CATSDLGTSEQYF
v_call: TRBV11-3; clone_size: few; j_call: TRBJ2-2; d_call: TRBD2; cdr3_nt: TGTGCCAGCAGCTTTTCGGGACTAGCGGGAGGGCCGAACACCGGGGAGCTGTTTTTT; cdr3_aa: CASSFSGLAGGPNTGELFF
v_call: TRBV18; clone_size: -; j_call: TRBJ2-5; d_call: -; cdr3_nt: TGTGCCAGCTCACCCGTCCCGGGACAAGAGACCCAGTACTTC; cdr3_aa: CASSPVPGQETQYF
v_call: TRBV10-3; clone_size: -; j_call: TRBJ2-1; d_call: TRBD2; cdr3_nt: TGTGCCATCAGTGAGGAAGCGGGAGGGCTTCGAGAGCAGTTCTTC; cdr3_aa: CAISEEAGGLREQFF
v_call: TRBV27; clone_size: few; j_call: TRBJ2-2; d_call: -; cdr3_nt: TGTGCCAGCAGTTTAATTCGGTCTACCGGGGAGCTGTTTTTT; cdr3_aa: CASSLIRSTGELFF
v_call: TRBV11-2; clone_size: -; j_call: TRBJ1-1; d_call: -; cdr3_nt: TGTGCCAGCACCATTCCCCTGGCAGGGATGGAAACTGAAGCTTTCTTT; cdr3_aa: CASTIPLAGMETEAFF
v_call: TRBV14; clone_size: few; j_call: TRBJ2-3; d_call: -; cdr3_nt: TGTGCCAGCAGCCAAGTGAGGGGGAAGACAGATACGCAGTATTTT; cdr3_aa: CASSQVRGKTDTQYF
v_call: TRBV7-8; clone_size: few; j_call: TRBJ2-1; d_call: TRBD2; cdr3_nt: TGTGCCAGCAGCTTGCTAGCGGCAACCTCCTACAATGAGCAGTTCTTC; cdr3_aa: CASSLLAATSYNEQFF
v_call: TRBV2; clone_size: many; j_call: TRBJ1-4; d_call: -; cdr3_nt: TGTGCCAGCAGTACGAATACCGACTGGCGGGAGGCGAATGAAAAACTGTTTTTT; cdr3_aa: CASSTNTDWREANEKLFF
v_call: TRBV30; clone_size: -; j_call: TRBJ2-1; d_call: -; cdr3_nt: TGTGCCTGGAGTGATTTCTTAAGGGCTAGCAGTCGCGGTGAGCAGTTCTTC; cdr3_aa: CAWSDFLRASSRGEQFF
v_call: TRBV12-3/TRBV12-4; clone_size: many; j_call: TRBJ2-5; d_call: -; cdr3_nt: TGTGCCAGCAGTTTCGGAGGGGTCGAGACCCAGTACTTC; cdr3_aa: CASSFGGVETQYF
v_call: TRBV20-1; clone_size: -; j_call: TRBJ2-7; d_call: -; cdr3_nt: TGCAGTGCTAGACCGCAACCCACTAGCACCAAGACCTCCTACGAGCAGTACTTC; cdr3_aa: CSARPQPTSTKTSYEQYF
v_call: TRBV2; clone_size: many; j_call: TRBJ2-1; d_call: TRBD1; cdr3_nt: TGTGCCAGCAAGCTTCAGACAGGGGACTACAATGAGCAGTTCTTC; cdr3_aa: CASKLQTGDYNEQFF
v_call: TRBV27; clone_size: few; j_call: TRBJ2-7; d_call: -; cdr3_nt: TGTGCCAGCAGCTTAACTAGTACTCGCGAGCAGTACTTC; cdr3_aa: CASSLTSTREQYF
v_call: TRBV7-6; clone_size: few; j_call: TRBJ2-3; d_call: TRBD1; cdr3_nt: TGTGCCAGCAGCTTATTCAGGGGGCGGAACACAGATACGCAGTATTTT; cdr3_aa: CASSLFRGRNTDTQYF
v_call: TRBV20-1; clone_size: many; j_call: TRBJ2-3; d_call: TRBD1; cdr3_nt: TGCAGTGCCGTCGGACAGGGTGGTGCTGCTAGCACAGATACGCAGTATTTT; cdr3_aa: CSAVGQGGAASTDTQYF
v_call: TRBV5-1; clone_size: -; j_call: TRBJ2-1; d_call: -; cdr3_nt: TGCGCCAGCAGCTTGACGGCTGAGGGCAATGAGCAGTTCTTC; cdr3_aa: CASSLTAEGNEQFF
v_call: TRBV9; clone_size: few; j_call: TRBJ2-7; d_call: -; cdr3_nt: TGTGCCAGCAGCGTAGGGACAACCGCCTACGAGCAGTACTTC; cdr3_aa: CASSVGTTAYEQYF